This T cell receptor beta chain is drawn from a study of blood T cell repertoires in COVID-19. Study as a whole: Specimens from acute and convalescent COVID-19 originated in the United States, Italy and Spain. In each case, the material was cDNA or gDNA derived from T cells, B-cell-depleted T cells, or PBMCs.

The repertoire was sequenced with immunoSEQ multiplex PCR; TCRdb's copy has only in-frame clones and lacks some. The sample shows tens of thousands of clones, 70% to 85% of them seen only once. Those enrolled in Seattle joined during active infection and were followed longitudinally afterward. The CDR3 covers 15 residues. The germline V gene has CDR1 GTSNPN and CDR2 SVGIG (reference sequence). V was cut by 1 base and J by 8 bases, with 19 bases left in between. In its sample, this clone was seen once. The gene calls are TRBV30 and TRBJ2-3; D may be TRBD2 (6 bases). Source material: peripheral blood. This clonotype was obtained from a man between 50 and 59 years old with COVID-19, enrolled during active disease. The CDR3 coding sequence is TGTGCCTGGAGTGAGGCTAGCGCAGGGTTGAGTACGCAGTATTTT. Protein product: CAWSEASAGLSTQYF.